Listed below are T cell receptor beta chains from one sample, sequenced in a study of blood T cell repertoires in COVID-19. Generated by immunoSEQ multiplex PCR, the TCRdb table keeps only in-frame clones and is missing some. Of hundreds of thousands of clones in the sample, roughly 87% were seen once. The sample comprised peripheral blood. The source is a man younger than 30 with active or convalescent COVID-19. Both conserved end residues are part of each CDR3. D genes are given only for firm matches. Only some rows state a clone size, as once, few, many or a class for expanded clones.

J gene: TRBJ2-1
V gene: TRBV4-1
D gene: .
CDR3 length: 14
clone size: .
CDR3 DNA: TGCGCCAGCAGCCAACCAGACAGTCTAAATGAGCAGTTCTTC
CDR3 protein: CASSQPDSLNEQFF

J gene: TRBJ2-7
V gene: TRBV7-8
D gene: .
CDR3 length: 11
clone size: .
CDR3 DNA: TGTGCCAGCATGTCAGGATACGAGCAGTACTTC
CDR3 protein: CASMSGYEQYF

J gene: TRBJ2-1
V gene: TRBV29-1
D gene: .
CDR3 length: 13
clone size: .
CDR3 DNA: TGCAGCGTTATGAGACAGGACTACAATGAGCAGTTCTTC
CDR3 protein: CSVMRQDYNEQFF

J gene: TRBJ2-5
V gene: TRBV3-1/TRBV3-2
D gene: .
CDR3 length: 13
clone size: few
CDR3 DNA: TGTGCCAGCAGCCAAGAATCCGAGGAGACCCAGTACTTC
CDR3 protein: CASSQESEETQYF

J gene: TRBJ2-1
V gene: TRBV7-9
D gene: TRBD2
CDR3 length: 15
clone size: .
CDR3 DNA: TGTGCCAGCAGCCCCGGTCTAGCGGGATTCTATGAGCAGTTCTTC
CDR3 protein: CASSPGLAGFYEQFF

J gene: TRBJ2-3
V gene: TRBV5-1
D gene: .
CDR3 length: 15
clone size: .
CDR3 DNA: TGCGCCAGCAGCTTGGCGGGGTCTAGGACAGATACGCAGTATTTT
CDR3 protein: CASSLAGSRTDTQYF

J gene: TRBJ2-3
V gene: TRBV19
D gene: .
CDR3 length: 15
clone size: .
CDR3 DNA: TGTGCCAGTAGTATAGGGAGGGGTATCTTCGATACGCAGTATTTT
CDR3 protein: CASSIGRGIFDTQYF

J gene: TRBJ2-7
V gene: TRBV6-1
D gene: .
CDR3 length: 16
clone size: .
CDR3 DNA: TGTGCCAGCAGTGAAGCGCTCGAGCGCTTCTCCTACGAGCAGTACTTC
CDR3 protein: CASSEALERFSYEQYF

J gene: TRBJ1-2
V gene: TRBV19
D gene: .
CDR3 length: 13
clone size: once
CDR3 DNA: TGTGCCAGTAGTATGAGGTTATCCGATGGCTACACCTTC
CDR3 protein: CASSMRLSDGYTF

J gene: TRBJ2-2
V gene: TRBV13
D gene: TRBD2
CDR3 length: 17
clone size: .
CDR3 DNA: TGTGCCAGCAGCTTAGTGGCTAGCGGGGCGAACACCGGGGAGCTGTTTTTT
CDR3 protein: CASSLVASGANTGELFF

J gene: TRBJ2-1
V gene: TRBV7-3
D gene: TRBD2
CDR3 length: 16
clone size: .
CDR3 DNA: TGTGCCAGCAGCCCCTCGTCCGGACTAGCTAACAATGAGCAGTTCTTC
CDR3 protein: CASSPSSGLANNEQFF

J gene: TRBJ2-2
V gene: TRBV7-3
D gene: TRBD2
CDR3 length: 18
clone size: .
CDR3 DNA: TGTGCCAGCAGCCCTTCAGAAAGACTAGCGGAAAACACCGGGGAGCTGTTTTTT
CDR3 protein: CASSPSERLAENTGELFF

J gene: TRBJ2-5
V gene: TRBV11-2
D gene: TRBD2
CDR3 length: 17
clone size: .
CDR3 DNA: TGTGCCAGCAAGGTCCCAAATAGCGGGAGGGTGAAAGAGACCCAGTACTTC
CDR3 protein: CASKVPNSGRVKETQYF

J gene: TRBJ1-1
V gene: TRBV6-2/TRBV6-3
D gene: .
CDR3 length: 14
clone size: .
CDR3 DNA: TGTGCCAGCAGTTACTCGTACGGGTTCGCTGAAGCTTTCTTT
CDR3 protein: CASSYSYGFAEAFF

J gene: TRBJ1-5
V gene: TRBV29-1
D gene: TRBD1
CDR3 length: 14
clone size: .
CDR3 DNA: TGCAGCGCCACAGGACAGGCCGTAACATGCCCCCAGCATTTT
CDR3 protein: CSATGQAVTCPQHF

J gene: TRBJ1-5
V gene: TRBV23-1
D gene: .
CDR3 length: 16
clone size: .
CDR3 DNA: TGCGCCAGCAGTCAATTTACGGGAAGTAACAATCAGCCCCAGCATTTT
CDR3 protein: CASSQFTGSNNQPQHF

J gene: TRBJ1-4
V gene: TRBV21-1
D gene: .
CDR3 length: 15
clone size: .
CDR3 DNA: TGTGCCAGCAGGGGGGGGTCGACTCATCGAGAAAAACTGTTTTTT
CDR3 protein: CASRGGSTHREKLFF

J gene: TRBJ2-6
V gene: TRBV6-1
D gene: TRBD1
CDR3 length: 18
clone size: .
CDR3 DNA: TGTGCCAGCAGTGAATTCGGGACAGGGATCTCTGGGGCCAACGTCCTGACTTTC
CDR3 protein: CASSEFGTGISGANVLTF

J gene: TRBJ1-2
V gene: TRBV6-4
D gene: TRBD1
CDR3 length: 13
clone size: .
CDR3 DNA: TGTGCCAGCAGTCCCGGGACAGGTTATGGCTACACCTTC
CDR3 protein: CASSPGTGYGYTF

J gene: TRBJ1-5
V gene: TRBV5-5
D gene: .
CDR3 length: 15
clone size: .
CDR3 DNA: TGTGCCAGCAGCGTAGGCGCGGCAGTGGTTCAGCCCCAGCATTTT
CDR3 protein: CASSVGAAVVQPQHF

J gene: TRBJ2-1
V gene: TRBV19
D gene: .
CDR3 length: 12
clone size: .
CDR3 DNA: TGTGCCAGTACCACTAACACCGCTGAGCAGTTCTTC
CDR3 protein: CASTTNTAEQFF

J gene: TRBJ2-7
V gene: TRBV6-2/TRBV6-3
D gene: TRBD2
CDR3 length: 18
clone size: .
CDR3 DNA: TGTGCCAGCAGTTCCGGACAGAGAATAGCGGGGTTCTCCTACGAGCAGTACTTC
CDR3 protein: CASSSGQRIAGFSYEQYF

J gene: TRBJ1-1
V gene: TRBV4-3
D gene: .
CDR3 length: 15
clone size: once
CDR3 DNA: TGCGCCAGCAGCCAAGATTTCCGGGGTCACACTGAAGCTTTCTTT
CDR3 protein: CASSQDFRGHTEAFF